The 12 T cell receptor beta chains listed next were all sequenced from one sample in a study of T-cell reconstitution after alpha-beta-depleted transplantation in children. TCRbeta library construction was performed incorporating unique molecular identifiers. TCRdb re-called the PCR reads with MiXCR, one entry per CDR3 protein. The table lists some 550,000 distinct CDR3 sequences, roughly 23% of them singletons. This material consisted of PBMCs, mostly from graft donor cells, taken 360 days after TCRalphabeta/CD19-depleted stem cell transplant. The receptors derive from a boy in the first two years of life who had a stem cell transplant for acute myeloid leukemia, so the T cells may come from the graft donor.

This clonotype has just a few counts. The chain employs TRBV6-1 and TRBJ2-3; TRBD2 aligns across 12 bases. V trimming: 7 bases; J trimming: 4 bases; junction bases outside the gene matches: 15. In germline, CDR1 is MNHNS, CDR2 SASEGT. The length of the CDR3 is 18 residues. The CDR3 here is CASTPLAGGPRVPDTQYF. CDR3 nucleotide sequence: TGTGCCAGCACCCCCCTAGCGGGGGGGCCGAGGGTCCCAGATACGCAGTATTTT.

As to this clonotype: One end of the junction fails to match germline, which may point to a read error. The CDR3 nucleotides read TGCAGTGCCCCGAGACCGCAAGAGACCCTGTACTTC. Its protein is CSAPRPQETLYF. V is TRBV20-1 and J is TRBJ2-5; no definite D call. This CDR3 comprises 12 residues. Germline V gives CDR1 DFQATT, CDR2 SNEGSKA (reference sequence).

This clonotype came up a few times. The genes are TRBV18 and TRBJ2-4; D gene uncertain. This CDR3 spans 16 amino acids. The germline V gene encodes CDR1 KGHSH and CDR2 LQKENI. V shed 1 base and J shed 0 bases, with 10 bases lying between them. The CDR3 reads CASSPLTSLAKNIQYF. CDR3 DNA: TGTGCCAGCTCACCACTGACAAGTCTAGCCAAAAACATTCAGTACTTC.

This clonotype was observed once. The chain has TRBV12-3 or TRBV12-4 and TRBJ2-7, with TRBD2 as a possible D gene (5 bases). The ends were cut back, 3 bases at V and 2 bases at J, with 20 bases in the middle. This CDR3 has 17 amino acids. The CDR3 region is CASSFLAPGSRTYEQYF. The CDR3 DNA is TGTGCCAGCAGTTTTCTCGCCCCTGGGAGCAGAACCTACGAGCAGTACTTC.

The chain links TRBV12-3 or TRBV12-4 to TRBJ1-3, with D perhaps TRBD1 (6 bases). The V end lost 6 bases, the J end lost 7 bases, and 16 bases lay between the germline ends. This CDR3 has 14 amino acids. CDR3 protein: CASSKQGWFNTIYF. The CDR3 DNA is TGTGCCAGCAGCAAGCAGGGGTGGTTCAACACCATATATTTT.

Regarding this clonotype: The junction and the germline gene differ at one end; a read error may be behind it. V is TRBV11-1 and J is TRBJ1-6, with D possibly TRBD1 on 5 matching bases. The CDR3 contains 19 residues. CDR1 and CDR2 (germline): SGHAT, FQDESV (reference sequence). CDR3 sequence: CASRLGTGNRSVYNSPLHF. CDR3 sequence (DNA): TGTGCCAGCAGATTAGGGACGGGGAACCGCTCCGTTTATAATTCACCCCTCCACTTT.

This clonotype was seen many times. This sequence joins TRBV29-1 and TRBJ2-1; D is ambiguous. Germline loops: CDR1 SQVTM, CDR2 ANQGSEA. CDR3 length equals 14 residues. The CDR3, as DNA: TGCAGTGCTTACGTCCGGACGGACTACAATGAGCAGTTCTTC. This encodes CSAYVRTDYNEQFF.

The CDR3 coding sequence is TGTGCCAGCAGCCCCGCCGGTTACCAGGGCGGCACTGAAGCTTTCTTT. This codes for CASSPAGYQGGTEAFF. V is TRBV7-9 and J is TRBJ1-1; D might be TRBD1 (5 bases). CDR1 SEHNR and CDR2 FQNEAQ come from the germline V gene (reference sequence). The V and J ends lost 5 bases and 4 bases respectively, with 20 bases between them. CDR3 length: 16 amino acids.

The table lists this clonotype with many counts. The chain links TRBV2 to TRBJ2-7; maybe TRBD1 (6 bases). Germline V gives CDR1 SNHLY, CDR2 FYNNEI. V dropped 6 bases and J dropped 6 bases, with 9 bases sitting between them. This CDR3 contains 11 residues. CDR3 coding DNA: TGTGCCAGCAGCGTCAGGGGCGAGCAGTACGTC. This translates into CASSVRGEQYV.

The chain joins TRBV12-1 to TRBJ2-3. TRBV12-1 is reported as a pseudogene. The CDR3 totals 17 residues. CDR3 sequence: CASREPKRWWGTDTQYF. The DNA of the CDR3 is TGTGCCAGCAGGGAACCAAAGAGGTGGTGGGGCACAGATACGCAGTATTTT.

The rearrangement joins TRBV5-1 to TRBJ2-1; 7 nucleotides match TRBD2. Losses at the gene ends were 0 bases for V and 14 bases for J; bases not matched to a gene: 8. The length of the CDR3 is 13 residues. Germline values: CDR1 SGHRS, CDR2 YFSETQ. CDR3 sequence: CASSLDRVSGEFF. CDR3 bases: TGCGCCAGCAGCTTGGATCGGGTAAGCGGGGAGTTCTTC.

The CDR3 nucleotides read TGCAGTGCTTTTAAGGGGTTAGGGGAGCTGTTTTTT. Protein: CSAFKGLGELFF. The chain couples TRBV20-1 to TRBJ2-2; D is perhaps TRBD1 (5 bases). Germline CDR1 is DFQATT and CDR2 is SNEGSKA (reference sequence). V lost 5 bases and J 8 bases, leaving 12 bases between the germline ends. The length of the CDR3 is 12 residues.